The sequence of this T cell receptor (beta chain) was determined in a study of shared clonotypes between healthy human individuals. Using immunoSEQ multiplex PCR, the repertoire was profiled, and TCRdb retains in-frame clones only, with some absent. In the table there are around 440,000 clones, 77% of which are singletons. The CDR3 covers 15 residues. The V end lost 0 bases, the J end lost 4 bases, and 10 bases lay between the germline ends. In germline, CDR1 is MNHEY, CDR2 SMNVEV (reference sequence). All donors qualified as healthy HIV-negative adults and had experienced no recent acute infections or vaccinations.

This TCR came from a woman aged 40 to 50 in good health. Some clones in this sample may be carry-over from other donors' samples. Sequences were obtained from PBMCs. V gene TRBV27 combines with J gene TRBJ1-5, with D perhaps matching TRBD1 (6 bases). CDR3 DNA: TGTGCCAGCAGTTTATCGATAGGGGGGAATCAGCCCCAGCATTTT. The encoded protein is CASSLSIGGNQPQHF.